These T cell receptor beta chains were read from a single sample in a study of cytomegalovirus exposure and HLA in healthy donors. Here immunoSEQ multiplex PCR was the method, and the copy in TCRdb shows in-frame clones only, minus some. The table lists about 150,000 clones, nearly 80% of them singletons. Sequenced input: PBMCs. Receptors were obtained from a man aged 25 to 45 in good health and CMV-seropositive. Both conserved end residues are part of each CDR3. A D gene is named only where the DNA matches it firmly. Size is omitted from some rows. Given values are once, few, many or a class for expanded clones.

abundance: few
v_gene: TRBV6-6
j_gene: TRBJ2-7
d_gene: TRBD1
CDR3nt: TGTGCCAGCAGTAGACAGGGACCGGGCGAGCAGTACTTC
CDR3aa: CASSRQGPGEQYF

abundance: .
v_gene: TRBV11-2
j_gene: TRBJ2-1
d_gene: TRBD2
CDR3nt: TGTGCCAGCAGCTTCCAGCGGGAGGGCCGCTACAATGAGCAGTTCTTC
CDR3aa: CASSFQREGRYNEQFF

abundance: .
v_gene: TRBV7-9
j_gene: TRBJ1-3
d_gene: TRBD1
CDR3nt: TGTGCCAGCAGCTTGGACAGGGAAAACACCATATATTTT
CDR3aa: CASSLDRENTIYF

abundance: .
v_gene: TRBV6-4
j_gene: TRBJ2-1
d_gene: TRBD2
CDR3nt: TGTGCCAGCAGTGACTCGACTAGCGGGTACTACAATGAGCAGTTCTTC
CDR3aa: CASSDSTSGYYNEQFF

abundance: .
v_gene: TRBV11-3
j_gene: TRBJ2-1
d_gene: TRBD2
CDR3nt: TGTGCCAGCAGCCCGGGACTAGCGGGAGGGAAACTCAATGAGCAGTTCTTC
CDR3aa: CASSPGLAGGKLNEQFF

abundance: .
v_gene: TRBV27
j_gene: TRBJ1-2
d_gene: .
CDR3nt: TGTGCCAGCAGTTTATCCGGTAAATCTTATGGCTACACCTTC
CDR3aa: CASSLSGKSYGYTF

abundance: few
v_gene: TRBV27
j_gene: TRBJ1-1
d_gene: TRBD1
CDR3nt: TGTGCCAGCAGTTCCCTTACAGGGGAGGAAGCTTTCTTT
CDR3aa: CASSSLTGEEAFF

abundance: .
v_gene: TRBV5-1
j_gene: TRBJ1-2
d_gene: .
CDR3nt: TGCGCCAGCAGCCCACAGGCGAACTATGGCTACACCTTC
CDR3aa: CASSPQANYGYTF

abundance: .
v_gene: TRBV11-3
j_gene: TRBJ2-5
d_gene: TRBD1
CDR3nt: TGTGCCAGCAGCGGGGGACAGAACTACCAAGAGACCCAGTACTTC
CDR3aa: CASSGGQNYQETQYF

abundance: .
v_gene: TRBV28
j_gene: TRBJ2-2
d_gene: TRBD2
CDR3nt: TGTGCCAGCAGTTTTAGGTCGGGACTAGGTCCTTGGACCGGGGAGCTGTTTTTT
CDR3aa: CASSFRSGLGPWTGELFF

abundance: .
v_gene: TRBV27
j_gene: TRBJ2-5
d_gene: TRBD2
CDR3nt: TGTGCCAGCAATGTTGGGACTAGCGCTACCAGGGAGACCCAGTACTTC
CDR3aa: CASNVGTSATRETQYF

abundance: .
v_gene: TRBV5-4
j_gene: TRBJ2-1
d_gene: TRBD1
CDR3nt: TGTGCCAGCAGCCTCAGGGACAGGGGTTCAGAGCAGTTCTTC
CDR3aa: CASSLRDRGSEQFF

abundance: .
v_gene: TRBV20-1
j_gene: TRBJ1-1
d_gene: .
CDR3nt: TGCAGTGCCCCGCCCGGGGGAGCTTTCTTT
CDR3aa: CSAPPGGAFF

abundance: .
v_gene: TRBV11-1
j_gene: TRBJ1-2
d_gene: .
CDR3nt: TGTGCCAGCAGCTTTGGCCACCGCTATGGCTACACCTTC
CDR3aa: CASSFGHRYGYTF

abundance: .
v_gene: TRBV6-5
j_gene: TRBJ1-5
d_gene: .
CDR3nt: TGTGCCAGCAGTTACTCCAGACAAGGGGGCAATCAGCCCCAGCATTTT
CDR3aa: CASSYSRQGGNQPQHF

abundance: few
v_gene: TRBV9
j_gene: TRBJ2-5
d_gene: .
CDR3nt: TGTGCCAGCAGCCTACATGCGGGGATAGAAGAGACCCAGTACTTC
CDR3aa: CASSLHAGIEETQYF

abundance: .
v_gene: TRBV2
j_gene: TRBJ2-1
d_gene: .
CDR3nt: .
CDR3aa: CASILGTGVYNEQFF

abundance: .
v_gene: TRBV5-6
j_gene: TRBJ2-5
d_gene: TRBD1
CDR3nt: TGTGCCAGCACCCTGGAGCAGGGGGCTCCCCAGTACTTC
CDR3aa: CASTLEQGAPQYF

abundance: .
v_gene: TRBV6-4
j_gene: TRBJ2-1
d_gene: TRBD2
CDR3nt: TGTGCCAGCAGTGAAAGGCTAGCGGGAAATTTCGATGAGCAGTTCTTC
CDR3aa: CASSERLAGNFDEQFF

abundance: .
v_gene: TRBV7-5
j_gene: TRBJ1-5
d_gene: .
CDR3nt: TGTTCCAGAAGCTTCGACCCCACAAGGACAGCGCGTAATCAGCCCCAGCATTTT
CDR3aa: CSRSFDPTRTARNQPQHF

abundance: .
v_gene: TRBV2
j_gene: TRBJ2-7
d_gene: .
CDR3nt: TGTGCCAGCACCGCTTACCCCGTGGCGGGCGGGCTGCACGAGCAGTACTTC
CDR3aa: CASTAYPVAGGLHEQYF

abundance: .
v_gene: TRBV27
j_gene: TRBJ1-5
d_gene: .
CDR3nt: TGTGCCAGCAGTTTTGGGGGGGCTCAGCCCCAGCATTTT
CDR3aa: CASSFGGAQPQHF

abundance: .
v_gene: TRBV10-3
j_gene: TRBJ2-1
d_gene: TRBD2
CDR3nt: TGTGCCATCAGTGAAAGGACTAGCTTCTACAATGAGCAGTTCTTC
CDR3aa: CAISERTSFYNEQFF

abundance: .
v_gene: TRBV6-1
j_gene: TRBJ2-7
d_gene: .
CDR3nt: TGTGCCAGCAGTGAACCGAATTTAAGTCGGGGGAAAAAGAACGAGCAGTACTTC
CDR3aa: CASSEPNLSRGKKNEQYF

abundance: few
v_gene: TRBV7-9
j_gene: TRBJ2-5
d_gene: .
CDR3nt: TGTGCCAGCAGCGAGTACGCCAGGATCGGAGAGACCCAGTACTTC
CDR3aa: CASSEYARIGETQYF

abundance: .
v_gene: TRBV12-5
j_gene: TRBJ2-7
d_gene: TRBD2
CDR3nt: TGTGCTAGTGGTAGGGCTAGCGGGCCCTACGAGCAGTACTTC
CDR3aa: CASGRASGPYEQYF

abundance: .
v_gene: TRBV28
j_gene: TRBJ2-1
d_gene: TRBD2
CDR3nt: TGTGCCAGCAGTGAGCGGCGGGAGGGATACAATGAGCAGTTCTTC
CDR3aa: CASSERREGYNEQFF

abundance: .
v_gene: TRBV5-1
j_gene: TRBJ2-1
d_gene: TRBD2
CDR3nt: TGCGCCAGCAGCTTGGCCGGTTCAGGGGGCGGGGGTCTTCTCGAGCTAGCGGGAGCGAATGAGCAGTTCTTC
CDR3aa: CASSLAGSGGGGLLELAGANEQFF

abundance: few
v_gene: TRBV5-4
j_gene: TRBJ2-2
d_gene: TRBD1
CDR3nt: TGTGCCAGCAGCCAAGGACAGGACACCGGGGAGCTGTTTTTT
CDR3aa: CASSQGQDTGELFF

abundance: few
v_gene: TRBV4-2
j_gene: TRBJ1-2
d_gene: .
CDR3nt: TGTGCCAGCAGCCAAGACGCAGGGATGGGCTACACCTTC
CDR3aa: CASSQDAGMGYTF

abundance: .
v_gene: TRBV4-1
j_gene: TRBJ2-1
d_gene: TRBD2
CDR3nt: TGCGCCAGCAGCTCCTTAGCGGGAGCGCTCTACAATGAGCAGTTCTTC
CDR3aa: CASSSLAGALYNEQFF

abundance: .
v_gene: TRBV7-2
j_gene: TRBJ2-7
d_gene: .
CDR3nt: TGTGCCAGCAGCCATCGACCAGGGGCGCGTGTGACGGGCGAGCAGTACTTC
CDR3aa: CASSHRPGARVTGEQYF

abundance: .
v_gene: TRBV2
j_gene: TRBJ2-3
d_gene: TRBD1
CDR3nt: TGTGCCAGCAGGCCGGGACAGGGGTTGAGAAACACAGATACGCAGTATTTT
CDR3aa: CASRPGQGLRNTDTQYF

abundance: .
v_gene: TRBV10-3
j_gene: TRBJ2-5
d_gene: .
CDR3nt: TGTGCCATCAGTGAGACCCCAGGTGGTACAAGCCAAGAGACCCAGTACTTC
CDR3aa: CAISETPGGTSQETQYF

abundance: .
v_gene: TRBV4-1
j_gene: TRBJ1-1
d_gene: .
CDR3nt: TGCGCCAGCAGCCGAGTCGGTTCGGGGGACCTAATGAACACTGAAGCTTTCTTT
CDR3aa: CASSRVGSGDLMNTEAFF

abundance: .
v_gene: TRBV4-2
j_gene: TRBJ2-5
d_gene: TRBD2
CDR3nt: TGTGCCAGCAGCCAAGATGGGACTAGGAGCGAGACCCAGTACTTC
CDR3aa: CASSQDGTRSETQYF

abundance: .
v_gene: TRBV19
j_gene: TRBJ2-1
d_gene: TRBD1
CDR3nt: TGTGCCAGTCGAGGACAGGGTAGTGCCAATGAGCAGTTCTTC
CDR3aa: CASRGQGSANEQFF

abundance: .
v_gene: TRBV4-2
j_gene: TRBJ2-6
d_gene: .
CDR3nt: TGTGCCAGCAGCCAAATCGGACAGTTTGGGGCCAACGTCCTGACTTTC
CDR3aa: CASSQIGQFGANVLTF

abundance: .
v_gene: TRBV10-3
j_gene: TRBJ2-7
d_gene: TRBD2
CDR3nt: TGTGCCGCGAAGGCGGAGGGACTAGCGGGAGCCTACGAGCAGTACTTC
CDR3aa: CAAKAEGLAGAYEQYF

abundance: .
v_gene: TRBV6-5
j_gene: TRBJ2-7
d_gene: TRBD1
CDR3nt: TGTGCCAGCAGTTACTCCCCCGGCAGGGGGTACGAGCAGTACTTC
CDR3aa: CASSYSPGRGYEQYF

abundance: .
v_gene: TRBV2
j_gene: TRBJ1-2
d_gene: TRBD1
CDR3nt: TGTGCCAGCAGTGAAGCTAAACAGGGGAGGCCGGATGGCTACACCTTC
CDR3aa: CASSEAKQGRPDGYTF

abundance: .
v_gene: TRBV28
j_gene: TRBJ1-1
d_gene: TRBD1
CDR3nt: TGTGCCAGCAGTGACAGGGGCGCCCCCATGAACACTGAAGCTTTCTTT
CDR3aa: CASSDRGAPMNTEAFF

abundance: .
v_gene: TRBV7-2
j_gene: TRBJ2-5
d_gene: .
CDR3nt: TGTGCCAGCAGTTCGCAAGAGACCCAGTACTTC
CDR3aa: CASSSQETQYF

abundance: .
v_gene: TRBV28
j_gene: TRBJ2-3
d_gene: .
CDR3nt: TGTGCCAGCAGACATTCACAGCGCACAGATACGCAGTATTTT
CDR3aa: CASRHSQRTDTQYF

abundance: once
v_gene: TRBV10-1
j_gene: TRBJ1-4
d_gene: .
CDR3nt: TGCGCCAGCAGTCCTGGGGTCGCAGGGTTGTTGTTTTTT
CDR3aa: CASSPGVAGLLFF

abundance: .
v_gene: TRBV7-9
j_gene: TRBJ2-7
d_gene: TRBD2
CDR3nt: TGTGCCAGCAGCCCAACTAGCGGGAAGACCTACGAGCAGTACTTC
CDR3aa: CASSPTSGKTYEQYF

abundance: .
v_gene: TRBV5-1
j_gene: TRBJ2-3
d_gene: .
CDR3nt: TGCGCCAGCAGCTCTACAGCCTCATCGGATACGCAGTATTTT
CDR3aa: CASSSTASSDTQYF

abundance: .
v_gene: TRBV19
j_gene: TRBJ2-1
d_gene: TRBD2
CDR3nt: TGTGCCAGTAGTATCGGCGGGAGAGTCTACAATGAGCAGTTCTTC
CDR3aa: CASSIGGRVYNEQFF

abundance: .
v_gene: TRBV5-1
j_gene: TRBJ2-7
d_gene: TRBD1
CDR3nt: TGCGCCAGCAGCTCCGGGACAGGGGGTTGGGAGCAGTACTTC
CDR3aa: CASSSGTGGWEQYF

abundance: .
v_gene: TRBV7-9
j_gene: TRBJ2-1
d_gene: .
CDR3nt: TGTGCCAGCAGCTTAGTGGGCAGTTGGACAAACAATGAGCAGTTCTTC
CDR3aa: CASSLVGSWTNNEQFF